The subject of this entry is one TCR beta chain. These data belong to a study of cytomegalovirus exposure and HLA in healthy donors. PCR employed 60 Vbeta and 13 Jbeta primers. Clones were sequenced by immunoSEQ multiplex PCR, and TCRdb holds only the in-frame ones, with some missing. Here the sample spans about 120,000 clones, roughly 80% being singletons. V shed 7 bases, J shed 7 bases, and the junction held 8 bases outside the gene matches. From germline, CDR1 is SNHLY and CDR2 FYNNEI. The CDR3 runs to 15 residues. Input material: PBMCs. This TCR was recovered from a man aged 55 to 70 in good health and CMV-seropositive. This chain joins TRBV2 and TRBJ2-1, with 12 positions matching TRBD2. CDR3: CASTPGLAGRNEQFF. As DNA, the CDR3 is TGTGCCAGCACCCCTGGACTAGCGGGACGGAATGAGCAGTTCTTC.